The rows below give T cell receptor beta chains drawn from one sample of a study of CD8 T cells in ankylosing spondylitis. From the 5' RACE reads, TCRdb called clonotypes with MiXCR, one entry per CDR3 protein. The data show 160,000 or so distinct CDR3 sequences, 9.8% seen once. The sample taken for sequencing was blood, either unsorted or a sorted T cell fraction (not recorded which). These receptors were collected from a female donor with ankylosing spondylitis or in good health (not recorded which). Each CDR3 is given with its conserved first and last residue. Each record gives: V gene, clone size, J gene, D gene, CDR3 protein, CDR3 DNA. D genes are given only for firm matches. Some rows mark clone size as missing; the rest say once, few, many or name a class of expanded clone.

V gene: TRBV28
clone size: few
J gene: TRBJ2-5
D gene: TRBD2
CDR3 protein: CASRPLYREGETQYF
CDR3 DNA: TGTGCCAGCAGACCCTTATATCGGGAGGGAGAGACCCAGTACTTC

V gene: TRBV6-1
clone size: few
J gene: TRBJ2-2
D gene: NA
CDR3 protein: CASSEDGPGSTGELFF
CDR3 DNA: TGTGCCAGCAGTGAAGATGGGCCTGGGAGCACCGGGGAGCTGTTTTTT

V gene: TRBV7-6
clone size: few
J gene: TRBJ2-1
D gene: TRBD1
CDR3 protein: CASSHTGGQNEQFF
CDR3 DNA: TGTGCCAGCAGCCATACAGGGGGTCAAAATGAGCAGTTCTTC

V gene: TRBV27
clone size: few
J gene: TRBJ2-7
D gene: NA
CDR3 protein: CASPAGSAYEQYF
CDR3 DNA: TGTGCCAGCCCGGCCGGCAGCGCCTACGAGCAGTACTTC

V gene: TRBV29-1
clone size: few
J gene: TRBJ2-5
D gene: NA
CDR3 protein: CSVWGDQETQYF
CDR3 DNA: TGCAGCGTGTGGGGGGACCAAGAGACCCAGTACTTC

V gene: TRBV29-1
clone size: many
J gene: TRBJ2-1
D gene: NA
CDR3 protein: CSANSVTYNEQFF
CDR3 DNA: TGCAGCGCCAACTCGGTTACCTACAATGAGCAGTTCTTC

V gene: TRBV25-1
clone size: few
J gene: TRBJ2-2
D gene: TRBD2
CDR3 protein: CASSGGVGTSGRLWGTGELFF
CDR3 DNA: TGTGCCAGCAGTGGAGGAGTCGGGACTAGCGGGAGGCTCTGGGGGACCGGGGAGCTGTTTTTT

V gene: TRBV4-3
clone size: NA
J gene: TRBJ2-1
D gene: TRBD2
CDR3 protein: CASSQEKREDLGRGNEQFF
CDR3 DNA: TGCGCCAGCAGCCAAGAAAAGCGGGAGGACCTTGGGCGGGGCAATGAGCAGTTCTTC

V gene: TRBV4-2
clone size: many
J gene: TRBJ2-3
D gene: TRBD2
CDR3 protein: CASSQENPSGWGTDTQYF
CDR3 DNA: TGTGCCAGCAGCCAAGAAAATCCTAGCGGGTGGGGGACAGATACGCAGTATTTT

V gene: TRBV19
clone size: many
J gene: TRBJ2-7
D gene: TRBD2
CDR3 protein: CASSIAGVEDEQYF
CDR3 DNA: TGTGCCAGTAGTATCGCGGGAGTGGAAGACGAGCAGTACTTC

V gene: TRBV10-3
clone size: few
J gene: TRBJ1-2
D gene: TRBD1
CDR3 protein: CAISARDRDYYGYTF
CDR3 DNA: TGTGCCATCAGTGCCCGGGACAGGGATTACTATGGCTACACCTTC

V gene: TRBV30
clone size: NA
J gene: TRBJ1-5
D gene: TRBD1
CDR3 protein: CAWSGTGNQPQHF
CDR3 DNA: TGTGCCTGGAGCGGGACAGGCAATCAGCCCCAGCATTTT

V gene: TRBV5-1
clone size: NA
J gene: TRBJ2-7
D gene: NA
CDR3 protein: CASSSREGGSSYEQYF
CDR3 DNA: TGCGCCAGCAGCTCGCGGGAAGGCGGAAGCTCCTACGAGCAGTACTTC

V gene: TRBV6-5
clone size: many
J gene: TRBJ2-7
D gene: NA
CDR3 protein: CASSYGHGDEQYF
CDR3 DNA: TGTGCCAGCAGTTACGGCCACGGGGACGAGCAGTACTTC

V gene: TRBV7-9
clone size: few
J gene: TRBJ2-3
D gene: TRBD2
CDR3 protein: CASSVLAGGADTQYF
CDR3 DNA: TGTGCCAGCAGCGTCCTAGCGGGAGGAGCAGATACGCAGTATTTT

V gene: TRBV11-2
clone size: few
J gene: TRBJ2-1
D gene: TRBD2
CDR3 protein: CASSLATSGRVNEQFF
CDR3 DNA: TGTGCCAGCAGCTTAGCGACTAGCGGGAGGGTAAATGAGCAGTTCTTC

V gene: TRBV12-3/TRBV12-4
clone size: few
J gene: TRBJ2-7
D gene: NA
CDR3 protein: CASSPHWYEQYF
CDR3 DNA: TGTGCCAGCAGTCCCCACTGGTACGAGCAGTACTTC

V gene: TRBV11-2
clone size: few
J gene: TRBJ2-5
D gene: NA
CDR3 protein: CASSLLGSQETQYF
CDR3 DNA: TGTGCCAGCAGCCTCCTAGGGAGTCAAGAGACCCAGTACTTC